The TCR beta chain described here comes from a study of cytomegalovirus exposure and HLA in healthy donors (dated by TCRdb to about 2017). Regarding the study in general: An earlier analysis of 550 to 700 of the donors reported approximately 270 Gb of sequence data and around 110 million unique TCR beta sequences from about 180 million T cells. Approximately 300 gigabases of sequencing data and around 90 million unique TCR sequences made up an early release that covered some 640 HLA-typed donors. Among the roughly 410 genotyped donors, around 81% belonged to the genetic ancestry cluster associated with self-reported Caucasian donors. The study aimed to test whether cataloging public T cell receptors could reveal signatures of past pathogen exposure. The T cell repertoires of several hundred subjects were profiled by immunosequencing and related to cytomegalovirus serostatus. A separate validation cohort of about 110 different subjects was used in addition to the roughly 700-subject first cohort. High-throughput TCR immunosequencing, statistical association of individual TCRs with disease status, and machine learning were combined to predict cytomegalovirus infection status. To study patterns of TCR occurrence, a later analysis re-analyzed previously published TCR beta repertoires from 666 donors and added high-resolution HLA genotyping. The later analysis used no new phenotypic data to find candidate immune exposures, relying instead on TCR beta sequences and their occurrence across donors. To decide whether each TCR beta V gene segment behaved as functional or pseudogenic, an earlier analysis of approximately 620 of the donors relied on high-throughput TCR beta sequencing. Donor age, sex, ethnicity and CMV serostatus were compiled alongside the repertoire data. A later genetic analysis used genome-wide SNP genotypes for about 65% of the 666 donors, treating that subset as a discovery cohort. All discovery cohort repertoires had been generated using a single sequencing platform. Both class I and class II loci were covered by HLA typing, at four-digit resolution. The number of typed donors differed by locus: about 620-640 for A, B, C, DRB1 and DQB1; approximately 540 for DQA1; 606 for DPA1; and around 490 for DPB1. A handful of DR-DQ haplotypes were handled as single units for association and clustering because linkage in the cohort was strong. Among 350 to 400 genotyped donors of the cohort, an average of about 240,000 unique TCR beta nucleotide sequences were sequenced per donor, around 20% of them non-productive. Findings and caveats that apply to the study as a whole: In a later analysis, around 15,000 TCR beta sequences were associated with specific HLA alleles at a false discovery rate of 0.05. According to a later genetic analysis, donors in an Asian-associated ancestry cluster had fewer N-insertions in productive TCRs than the approximately 710-donor mean. The classifier was reported to diagnose cytomegalovirus status with high specificity and sensitivity in both the original cohort and the validation cohort. A later analysis found that TCR association rates varied across HLA loci, with DRB1 alleles showing the most associated TCRs and HLA-C alleles the fewest. The authors suggested that the approach could potentially be generalized to other disease states and immunological phenotypes. In a later analysis, HLA-associated TCR beta chains showed more clonal expansion and lower generation probabilities than non-associated chains that were equally common. According to a later analysis, parvovirus B19, influenza, CMV and Epstein-Barr virus appeared linked to several top co-occurrence clusters. Broadly in line with IMGT annotations, most TCR beta V segments showed up in productive rearrangements about 87% or about 30% of the time in an earlier analysis of 450 to 750 of the donors. A cluster of highly shared sequence variants was judged likely to be a technical artifact of the sequencing pipeline. Presence/absence analyses assumed roughly uniform sequencing depth across donors, an assumption that may not hold. In vitro tests confirmed that a few of the cytomegalovirus-associated TCR beta chains recognize cytomegalovirus antigens. The earlier analysis of fewer than 750 of the donors excluded some 15 rarely observed V segments, including chromosome 9 orphons, because counts were too low. A later analysis found that most CMV-associated TCR beta chains appeared HLA-restricted, with HLA associations seemingly driven largely by CMV exposure. Only TCR beta chains were sequenced in this cohort, and the absence of alpha or paired-chain data limited detectable features. Because the 87-base-pair reads could not distinguish some IMGT-functional V segments, including TRBV6-2 and TRBV6-3, those segments were excluded. Because HLA typing was unavailable for some donors at each locus, only the typed subset was used in association tests. Most TCR sequences were seen in very few donors, while some public TCRs were found in many individuals. Correlated functional status among segregating V segments might be attributable to linkage disequilibrium, but an unknown experimental factor could not be ruled out. A further reported finding was that TCR beta sequences accurately predicted the HLA-A and HLA-B alleles for most subjects in the first cohort. Immune exposure information for the cohort was limited to CMV serostatus. In a later genetic analysis, a missense DCLRE1C variant was associated with V-gene and J-gene trimming of TCR beta chains, and the association was replicated in an independent cohort. The study listed 164 TCR beta chains as associated with cytomegalovirus. When HLA alleles, especially DR and DQ, strongly co-occurred, TCR associations were difficult to assign to individual alleles.

The cohort comprised 670 or so healthy bone marrow donors. All cohort members were sampled while nominally healthy, although unrecorded immune exposures were likely present. The donor was CMV seronegative and was included in the group of about 400 seronegative cohort members. Each donor provided a peripheral blood sample, and peripheral blood mononuclear cells were used for TCR beta sequencing. The Qiagen DNeasy Blood Extraction Kit was used to extract genomic DNA from the blood cell samples. Libraries were constructed by the immunoSEQ multiplex PCR assay. For the multiplex PCR, a mixture combining 60 forward primers for TCR Vbeta segments and 13 reverse primers for TCR Jbeta segments was used. The CDR3 region of rearranged TCR beta genes was amplified from genomic DNA by a multiplex PCR assay. The amplified TCR beta libraries were sequenced on the Illumina HiSeq System as 87-base-pair reads. In the source study's methods: A later analysis tallied 75 million to 95 million unique TCR beta chains across the 700 or so repertoires, and approximately 12 million of those chains were shared by two or more donors. Raw reads were error-corrected and collapsed into unique sequences by a nearest-neighbor algorithm in which closely related sequences were merged to remove PCR and sequencing errors. V, D and J gene segments were assigned by aligning CDR3 sequences to IMGT reference sequences. For a sequence to be retained, at least a six-nucleotide match to both a V gene segment and a J gene segment was required. Rearrangements were called productive when the CDR3 lacked stop codons and stayed in frame with V and J; all others were non-productive. Following IMGT convention, CDR3 was defined as the stretch from the second conserved V-encoded cysteine up to the conserved J-encoded phenylalanine. The earlier analysis of a few hundred of the donors excluded any sequence lacking an unambiguous match to a single V gene segment. An earlier analysis of a few hundred of the donors called V segments functional above 56.7% productive rearrangements and segregating when the between-donor standard deviation exceeded 5%. A statistical classification framework was developed to diagnose cytomegalovirus status using the catalog of TCR beta chain sequences. In a later analysis, TCR nucleotide sequences were compared against IMGT/GENE-DB human TR gene sequences so that V and J genes could be assigned. A later analysis assigned CDR3 sequences and most-parsimonious VDJ recombination scenarios with the TCRdist pipeline. In a later analysis, each TCR beta chain was defined by its CDR3 amino acid sequence together with its V-gene family, and reads lacking a unique V-gene family were excluded. As a way to deal with suspected cross-contamination and a sequencing artifact, a later analysis dropped hundreds of nucleotide sequences that were highly shared and had low generation probability. For each public chain, a later analysis derived a clonal expansion index from normalized ranks of inferred template counts within each repertoire. A later analysis computed generation probabilities with a VDJ recombination model fitted to out-of-frame rearrangements, and checked the results against IGoR. A later analysis scored TCR-TCR, TCR-HLA and TCR-CMV co-occurrence with hypergeometric tests, applying a repertoire-size bias correction to TCR pairs. In a later analysis, false discovery rates were estimated by permuting HLA or CMV assignments 20 times. In a later analysis, co-occurring TCRs were grouped with DBSCAN, and TCRdist sequence similarity was added when clustering was performed within HLA-allele-positive subsets. Co-occurrence clustering excluded repertoires with fewer than 30,000 or more than 120,000 public chains, plus five with anomalous nucleotide sharing. This is the immuneACCESS table as TCRdb keeps it, with only in-frame sequences that have V and J called. A part of the clones is gone; compared with another copy, unresolved V genes explain less than half, and the rest is unexplained. V and J calls and clone size are as listed in that table; D and trimming were resolved from the DNA. The table for this sample lists over 200,000 clones; over 75% of them were counted only once. The ten most abundant clones make up about 2% of the sample.

In regard to this clone: Its antigen is not yet known. Per-nucleotide qualities are absent, and no much larger clonotype sits a single base away.

V ends up 0 bases short and J 2 bases short, with an unmatched junction base count of 4. Measured from the cysteine to the phenylalanine, the CDR3 is 17 residues long. Only the CDR3 region is kept as DNA, spanning 51 bases read in frame from base 1. Sequences SGHDT (CDR1) and YYEEEE (CDR2) are obtained from the germline V gene. Material: PBMCs. The rearranged chain carries TRBV5-6 and TRBJ2-3, and 12 junctional nucleotides match TRBD2. The sequence derives from a male donor in good health and CMV-seronegative. In nucleotide form, the sequence is TGTGCCAGCAGCTTGGCCGGACTAGCGGGGACCACAGATACGCAGTATTTT. Its amino acids are CASSLAGLAGTTDTQYF.